These 13 T cell receptor beta chains originate from one sample sequenced in a study of cytomegalovirus exposure and HLA in healthy donors (dated by TCRdb to 2016 to 2017). The library was obtained by the immunoSEQ multiplex PCR assay. A mixture of 60 forward primers for TCR Vbeta segments and 13 reverse primers for TCR Jbeta segments was used in the multiplex PCR. The immuneACCESS repertoire file appears here via TCRdb, limited to in-frame rearrangements. These files lack a portion of the clones; in checked studies, under half of the deficit traces to unresolved V genes, and the cause of the others is not known. The sample profile shows about 250,000 clones; roughly 80% of them were found once. The ten largest clones take up over 0.3% of the sample. Sequenced: PBMCs. The receptors were gathered from a girl aged 2 to 9 in good health and CMV-seronegative.

This clone was seen once. The chain is built from TRBV19 and TRBJ2-4, with 11 bases fitting TRBD2. Germline trimming cut 5 bases from V and 9 bases from J; bases unmatched to any gene: 12. Per germline, CDR1 LNHDA and CDR2 SQIVND (reference sequence). The CDR3 has 16 amino acids. For the CDR3, the DNA is TGTGCCAGTAGTGTTAGCGGGAGGGCAGAGGGCACCATTCAGTACTTC. Residues: CASSVSGRAEGTIQYF.

Details on this clone: The same CDR3 also results from other DNA sequences found in this sample. The chain uses TRBV18 and TRBJ1-5, with D uncertain. The germline V gene has CDR1 KGHSH and CDR2 LQKENI. CDR3 length: 13 amino acids. Trimming took 3 bases from V and 5 from J, leaving 8 bases between them. CDR3 in amino acids: CASSPSEDQPQHF. The CDR3 nucleotides are TGTGCCAGCTCACCGTCGGAGGATCAGCCCCAGCATTTT.

The rearrangement joins TRBV28 to TRBJ2-1; 12 positions agree with TRBD2. V lost 5 bases, J lost 5 bases, and 4 bases stayed unmatched. Looked up from germline, CDR1 is MDHEN and CDR2 is SYDVKM. CDR3 length: 15 amino acids. The CDR3 bases are TGTGCCAGCAGTCCGACTAGCGGGGGAGACAATGAGCAGTTCTTC. This encodes CASSPTSGGDNEQFF.

This clone was counted a single time. The chain employs TRBV29-1 and TRBJ1-1; D possibly corresponds to TRBD1 (5 bases). The CDR3 spans 10 residues. Germline V lookup: CDR1 SQVTM, CDR2 ANQGSEA. V was cut by 6 bases and J by 11 bases, with 13 bases left in between. In DNA, the CDR3 is TGCAGCGTCCAAGGGGAAGAGGCTTTCTTT. This codes for CSVQGEEAFF.

V gene TRBV27 combines with J gene TRBJ1-5, with 12 bases that match TRBD1. Germline trimming cut 8 bases from V and 0 bases from J; bases unmatched to any gene: 2. CDR3 length: 15 amino acids. CDR1 and CDR2 (germline): MNHEY, SMNVEV (reference sequence). The CDR3 DNA sequence: TGTGCCAGCGGGGACAGGGGGCGTAGCAATCAGCCCCAGCATTTT. This sequence encodes CASGDRGRSNQPQHF.

This clone was observed once. This chain uses TRBV23-1 with TRBJ1-5; D not resolved. TRBV23-1 is identified as an open reading frame with a role that is uncertain. The CDR3 totals 10 residues. Between the trimmed V and J ends, which lost 6 bases and 14 bases, there was a span of 11 bases. The DNA of the CDR3 is TGCGCCAGCAGACCATCGGAGGAGCATTTT. As protein: CASRPSEEHF.

The gene calls are TRBV28 and TRBJ2-1; D is unclear. The CDR3 is 16 amino acids. Trimming pared 6 bases from V and 3 bases from J, leaving 18 bases between. Germline V gives CDR1 MDHEN, CDR2 SYDVKM. CDR3 sequence reads: CASSHPFKEIYNEQFF. The DNA of the CDR3 is TGTGCCAGCAGCCATCCCTTTAAGGAGATCTACAATGAGCAGTTCTTC.

V is TRBV7-6 and J is TRBJ2-7, with D tentatively TRBD2 (6 bases). In germline, CDR1 is SGHVS, CDR2 FNYEAQ. This CDR3 spans 18 amino acids. Trimming cost V 2 bases and J 4 bases, with 24 bases left between them. CDR3 coding DNA: TGTGCCAGCAGCTTAAGTGGAGGGGCGGGGATAAGGGCTTACGAGCAGTACTTC. Protein product: CASSLSGGAGIRAYEQYF.

The chain couples TRBV5-8 to TRBJ2-7; 10 bases align to TRBD2. Trimming removed 4 bases from V and 4 bases from J; junction bases left unmatched: 8. This CDR3 spans 15 amino acids. The germline V gene encodes CDR1 SGHTS and CDR2 YDEGEE. The CDR3 spells CASSLLAGGQYEQYF. CDR3 nucleotides: TGTGCCAGCAGCCTCTTAGCGGGGGGACAGTACGAGCAGTACTTC.

The chain uses TRBV4-1 and TRBJ2-7; D unresolved. The CDR3 consists of 14 residues. From germline, CDR1 is MGHRA and CDR2 YSYEKL. Trimming cost V 1 base and J 4 bases, with 11 bases left between them. The CDR3 spells CASSQAFRVYEQYF. CDR3 coding DNA: TGCGCCAGCAGCCAAGCGTTCCGGGTTTACGAGCAGTACTTC.

The chain joins TRBV7-2 to TRBJ2-4; D perhaps matches TRBD2 (5 bases). Germline CDR1 SGHTA, CDR2 FQGNSA. This CDR3 region has 11 residues. V was pared by 8 bases and J by 9 bases, with 11 bases between. The CDR3 reads CASGWESIQYF. As DNA, the CDR3 is TGTGCCAGCGGTTGGGAGAGCATTCAGTACTTC.

J is TRBJ2-2 and V is TRBV6-5; D gene unclear. Trimming took 4 bases from V and 1 from J, leaving 13 bases between them. The length of the CDR3 is 16 residues. CDR1 is MNHEY and CDR2 is SVGAGI in the germline V gene. CDR3 sequence (DNA): TGTGCCAGCAGTTGGGCCCGAAAACTGAACACCGGGGAGCTGTTTTTT. Its translation is CASSWARKLNTGELFF.

This clone appeared once. The chain couples TRBV5-1 to TRBJ2-2; D possibly corresponds to TRBD2 (5 bases). The V gene's germline CDR1 is SGHRS and CDR2 YFSETQ. V lost 0 bases and J 7 bases, leaving 10 bases between the germline ends. This CDR3 is 14 amino acids long. CDR3 in amino acids: CASSLEGAGGELFF. The DNA of the CDR3 is TGCGCCAGCAGCTTGGAGGGTGCGGGCGGGGAGCTGTTTTTT.